The sequence of this TCR beta chain was determined in a study of blood T cell repertoires in COVID-19. This clone was seen a single time. TCRdb's table, derived via immunoSEQ multiplex PCR, lists solely in-frame clones and lacks some. The sample records around 300,000 clones, roughly 90% being singletons. The V gene lost 3 bases and the J gene lost 9 bases, with 12 bases spanning the gap. The CDR3 is made up of 14 amino acids. Germline V gene data show CDR1 as WNHNN and CDR2 as SYGVQD (reference sequence). V and J are TRBV10-1 and TRBJ1-6; maybe TRBD1 (5 bases). This receptor was identified in a man aged 50 to 59 with acute or convalescent COVID-19. The sequencing sample was made of peripheral blood. The CDR3 nucleotides are TGCGCCAGCAGTGACAGGGCTCGAGGTTCACCCCTCCACTTT. Translation: CASSDRARGSPLHF.